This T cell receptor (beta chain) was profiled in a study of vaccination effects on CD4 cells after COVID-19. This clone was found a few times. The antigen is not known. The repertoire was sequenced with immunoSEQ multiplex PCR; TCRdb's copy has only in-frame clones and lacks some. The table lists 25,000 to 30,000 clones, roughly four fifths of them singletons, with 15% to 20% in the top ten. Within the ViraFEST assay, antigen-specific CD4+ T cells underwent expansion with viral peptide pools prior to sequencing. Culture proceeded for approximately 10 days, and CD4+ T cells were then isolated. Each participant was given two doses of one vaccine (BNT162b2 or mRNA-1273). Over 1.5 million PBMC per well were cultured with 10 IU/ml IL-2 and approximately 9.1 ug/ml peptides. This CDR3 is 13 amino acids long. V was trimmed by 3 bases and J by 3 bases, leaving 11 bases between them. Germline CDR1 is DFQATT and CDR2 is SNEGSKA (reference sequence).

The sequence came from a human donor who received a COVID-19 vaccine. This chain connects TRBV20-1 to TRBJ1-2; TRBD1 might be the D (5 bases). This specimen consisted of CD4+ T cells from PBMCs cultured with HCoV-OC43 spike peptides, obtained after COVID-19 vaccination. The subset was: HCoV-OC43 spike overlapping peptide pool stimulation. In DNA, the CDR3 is TGCAGTGCTAGTGGCGGGGGGGACTATGGCTACACCTTC. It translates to CSASGGGDYGYTF.